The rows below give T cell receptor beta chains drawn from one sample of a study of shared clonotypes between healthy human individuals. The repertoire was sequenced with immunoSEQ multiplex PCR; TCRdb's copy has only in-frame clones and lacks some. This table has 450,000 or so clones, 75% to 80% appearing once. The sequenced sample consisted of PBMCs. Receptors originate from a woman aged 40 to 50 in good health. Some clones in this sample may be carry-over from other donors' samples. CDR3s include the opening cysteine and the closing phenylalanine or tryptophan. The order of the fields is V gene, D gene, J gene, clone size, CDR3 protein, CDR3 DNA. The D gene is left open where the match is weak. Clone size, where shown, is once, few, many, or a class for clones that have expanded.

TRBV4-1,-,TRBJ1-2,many,CASSQPLGRSYGYTF,TGCGCCAGCAGCCAACCTCTCGGGAGGTCCTATGGCTACACCTTC
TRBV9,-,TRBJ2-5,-,CASSVSGQPNLETQYF,TGTGCCAGCAGCGTAAGCGGGCAGCCTAATCTCGAGACCCAGTACTTC
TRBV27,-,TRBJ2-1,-,CASSIGTAGSEQFF,TGTGCCAGCAGTATCGGGACTGCGGGGAGTGAGCAGTTCTTC
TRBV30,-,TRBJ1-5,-,CAWSAGIYQPQHF,TGTGCCTGGAGTGCGGGTATCTATCAGCCCCAGCATTTT
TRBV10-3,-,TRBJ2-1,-,CAISESSYNEQFF,TGTGCCATCAGTGAGAGCTCCTACAATGAGCAGTTCTTC
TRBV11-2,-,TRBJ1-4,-,CASSLGGGTNEKLFF,TGTGCCAGCAGCTTAGGGGGAGGGACTAATGAAAAACTGTTTTTT
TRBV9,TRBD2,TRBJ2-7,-,CASSPRGLAVQYF,TGTGCCAGCAGCCCCCGAGGACTAGCAGTACAGTACTTC
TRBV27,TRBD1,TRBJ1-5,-,CASSRGQGAILQPQHF,TGTGCCAGCAGCCGGGGACAGGGGGCGATCTTGCAGCCCCAGCATTTT
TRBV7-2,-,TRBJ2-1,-,CASSPSLSSYNEQFF,TGTGCCAGCAGCCCCAGCCTATCCTCCTACAATGAGCAGTTCTTC
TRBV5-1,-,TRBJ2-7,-,CASSFAGNEQYF,TGCGCCAGCAGCTTCGCGGGCAACGAGCAGTACTTC
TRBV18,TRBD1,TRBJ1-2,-,CASSPYPGTGGIDYGYTF,TGTGCCAGCTCACCTTACCCCGGGACAGGGGGCATAGACTATGGCTACACCTTC
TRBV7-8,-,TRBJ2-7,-,CASSLGQPYEQYF,TGTGCCAGCAGCTTAGGTCAGCCCTACGAGCAGTACTTC
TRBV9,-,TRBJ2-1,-,CASSVKQYNEQFF,TGTGCCAGCAGCGTCAAGCAGTACAATGAGCAGTTCTTC
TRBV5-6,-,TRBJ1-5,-,CASSLEGLAQPQHF,TGTGCCAGCAGCTTGGAGGGGTTGGCACAGCCCCAGCATTTT
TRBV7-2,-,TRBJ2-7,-,CASSPRSGLVGEQYF,TGTGCCAGCAGCCCTCGGTCAGGCCTGGTGGGGGAGCAGTACTTC
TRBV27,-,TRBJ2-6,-,CASSSTSGANVLTF,TGTGCCAGCAGCTCAACCTCTGGGGCCAACGTCCTGACTTTC
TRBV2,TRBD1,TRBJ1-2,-,CASRQGVRYGYTF,TGTGCCAGCAGACAGGGGGTCCGCTATGGCTACACCTTC
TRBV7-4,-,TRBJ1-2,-,CASSPLGARGYTF,TGTGCCAGCAGCCCCTTGGGGGCCCGGGGCTACACCTTC
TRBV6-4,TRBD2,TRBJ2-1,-,CASRKTSGRNPTRNEQFF,TGTGCCAGCAGAAAGACTAGCGGGAGGAATCCGACTAGGAATGAGCAGTTCTTC
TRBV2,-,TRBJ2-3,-,CASSGLTDTQYF,TGTGCCAGCAGTGGACTTACAGATACGCAGTATTTT
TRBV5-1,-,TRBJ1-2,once,CASSLAPEEDYTF,TGCGCCAGCAGCTTGGCCCCGGAAGAAGACTACACCTTC
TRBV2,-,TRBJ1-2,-,CASSDSYGYTF,TGTGCCAGCAGTGACTCCTATGGCTACACCTTC
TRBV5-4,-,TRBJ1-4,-,CASSLTGDATNEKLFF,TGTGCCAGCAGCTTGACAGGCGATGCAACTAATGAAAAACTGTTTTTT
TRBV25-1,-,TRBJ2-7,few,CASSPRTGGPHEQYF,TGTGCCAGCAGTCCACGGACGGGCGGCCCCCACGAGCAGTACTTC
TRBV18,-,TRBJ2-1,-,CASSPAGKGSEQFF,TGTGCCAGCTCACCAGCGGGAAAAGGGAGTGAGCAGTTCTTC